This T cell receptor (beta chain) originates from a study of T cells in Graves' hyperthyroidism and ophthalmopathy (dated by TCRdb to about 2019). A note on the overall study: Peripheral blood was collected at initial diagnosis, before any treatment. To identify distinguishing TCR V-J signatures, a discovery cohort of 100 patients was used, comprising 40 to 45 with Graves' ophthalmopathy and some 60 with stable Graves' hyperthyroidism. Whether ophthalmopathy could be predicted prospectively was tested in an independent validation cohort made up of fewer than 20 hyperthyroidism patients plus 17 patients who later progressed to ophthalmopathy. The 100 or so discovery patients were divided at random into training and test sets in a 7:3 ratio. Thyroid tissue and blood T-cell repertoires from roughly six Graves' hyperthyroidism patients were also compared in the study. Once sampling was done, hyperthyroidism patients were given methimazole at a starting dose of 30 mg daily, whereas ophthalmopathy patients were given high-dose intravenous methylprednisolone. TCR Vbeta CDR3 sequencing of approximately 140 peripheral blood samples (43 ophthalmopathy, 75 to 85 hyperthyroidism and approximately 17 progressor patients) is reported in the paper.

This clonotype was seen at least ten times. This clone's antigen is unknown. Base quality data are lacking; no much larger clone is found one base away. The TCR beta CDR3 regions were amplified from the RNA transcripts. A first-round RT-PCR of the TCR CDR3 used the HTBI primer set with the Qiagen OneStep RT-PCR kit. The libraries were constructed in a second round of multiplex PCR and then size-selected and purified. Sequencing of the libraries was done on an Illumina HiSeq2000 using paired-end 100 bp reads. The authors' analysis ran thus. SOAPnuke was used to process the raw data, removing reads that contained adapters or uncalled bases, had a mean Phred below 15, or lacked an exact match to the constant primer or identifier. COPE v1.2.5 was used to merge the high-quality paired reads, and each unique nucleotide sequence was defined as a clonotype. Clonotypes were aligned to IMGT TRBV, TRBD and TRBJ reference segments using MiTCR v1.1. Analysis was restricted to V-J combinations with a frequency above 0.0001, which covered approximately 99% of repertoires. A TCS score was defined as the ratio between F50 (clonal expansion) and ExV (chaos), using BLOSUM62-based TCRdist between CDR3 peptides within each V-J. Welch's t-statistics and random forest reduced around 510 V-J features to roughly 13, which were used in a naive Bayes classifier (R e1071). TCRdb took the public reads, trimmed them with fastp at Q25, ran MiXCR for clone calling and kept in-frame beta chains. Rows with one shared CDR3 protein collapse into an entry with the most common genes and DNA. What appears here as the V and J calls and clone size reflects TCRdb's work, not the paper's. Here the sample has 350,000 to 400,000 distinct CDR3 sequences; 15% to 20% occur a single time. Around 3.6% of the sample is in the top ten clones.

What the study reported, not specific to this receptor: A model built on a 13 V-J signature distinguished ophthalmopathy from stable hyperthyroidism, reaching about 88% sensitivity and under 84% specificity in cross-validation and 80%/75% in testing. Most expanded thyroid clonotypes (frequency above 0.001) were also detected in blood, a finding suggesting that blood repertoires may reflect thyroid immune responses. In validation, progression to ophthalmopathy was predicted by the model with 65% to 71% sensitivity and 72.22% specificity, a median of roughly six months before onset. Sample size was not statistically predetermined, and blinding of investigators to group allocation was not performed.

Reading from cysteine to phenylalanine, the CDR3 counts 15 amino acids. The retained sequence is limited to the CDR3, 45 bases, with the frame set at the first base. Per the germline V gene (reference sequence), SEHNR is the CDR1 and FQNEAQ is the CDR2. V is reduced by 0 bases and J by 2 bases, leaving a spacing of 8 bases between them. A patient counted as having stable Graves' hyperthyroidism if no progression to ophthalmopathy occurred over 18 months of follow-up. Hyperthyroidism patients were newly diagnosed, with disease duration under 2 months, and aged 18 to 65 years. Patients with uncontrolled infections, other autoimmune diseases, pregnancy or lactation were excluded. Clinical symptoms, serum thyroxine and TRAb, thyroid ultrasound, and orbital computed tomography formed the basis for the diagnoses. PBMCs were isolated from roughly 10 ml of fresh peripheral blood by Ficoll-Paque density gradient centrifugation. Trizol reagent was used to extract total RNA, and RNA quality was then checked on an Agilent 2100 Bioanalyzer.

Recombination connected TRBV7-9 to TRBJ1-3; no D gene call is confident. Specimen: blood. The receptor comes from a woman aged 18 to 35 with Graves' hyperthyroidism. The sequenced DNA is TGTGCCAGCAGCTTAGCGGCCATAGCTGGAAACACCATATATTTT. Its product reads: CASSLAAIAGNTIYF.